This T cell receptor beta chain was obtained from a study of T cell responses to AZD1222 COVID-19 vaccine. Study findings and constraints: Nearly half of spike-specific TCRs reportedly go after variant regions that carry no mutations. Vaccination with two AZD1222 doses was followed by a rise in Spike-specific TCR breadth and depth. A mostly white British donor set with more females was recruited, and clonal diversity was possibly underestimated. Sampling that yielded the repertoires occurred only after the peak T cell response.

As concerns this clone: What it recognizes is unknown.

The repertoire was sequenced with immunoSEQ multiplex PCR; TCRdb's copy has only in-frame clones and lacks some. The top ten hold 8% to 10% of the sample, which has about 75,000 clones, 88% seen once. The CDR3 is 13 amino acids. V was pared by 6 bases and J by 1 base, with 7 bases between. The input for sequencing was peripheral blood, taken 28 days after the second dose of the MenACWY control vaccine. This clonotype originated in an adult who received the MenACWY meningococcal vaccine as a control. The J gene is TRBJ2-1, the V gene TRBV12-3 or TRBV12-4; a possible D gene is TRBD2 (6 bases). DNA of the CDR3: TGTGCCAGCAGCGCGGGGTCCTACAATGAGCAGTTCTTC. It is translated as CASSAGSYNEQFF.